The rows below give T cell receptor beta chains drawn from one sample of a study of blood T cell repertoires in COVID-19. TCRdb's copy holds only in-frame clones and misses some; the assay was immunoSEQ multiplex PCR. Seen here are 150,000 to 200,000 clones, more than 75% observed once, and the top ten hold 15% to 20%. The material sequenced was PBMCs or T cells enriched from blood (not recorded which). These TCRs come from a woman between 45 and 65 years old who had recovered from COVID-19. Each CDR3 is given with its conserved first and last residue. Each record gives: D gene, J gene, V gene, clone size, CDR3 DNA, CDR3 protein. D genes are given only for firm matches. Clone size is not always given. Where it is, it says once, few, many or a class for expanded clones.

>TRBD1|TRBJ1-6|TRBV6-5|NA
TGTGCCAGCAGAGTTTCACAGGGGGCAGGTTCACCCCTCCACTTT
CASRVSQGAGSPLHF
>NA|TRBJ1-1|TRBV28|NA
TGTGCCAGCAGTTCGACTGAAAACACTGAAGCTTTCTTT
CASSSTENTEAFF
>TRBD1|TRBJ1-1|TRBV7-9|NA
TGTGCCAGCAGCTCACAGGGGTCAATGAACACTGAAGCTTTCTTT
CASSSQGSMNTEAFF
>NA|TRBJ2-2|TRBV28|NA
TGTGCCAGCAGACCTACAGGGATACCTACCGGGGAGCTGTTTTTT
CASRPTGIPTGELFF
>TRBD1|TRBJ1-2|TRBV28|NA
TGTGCCAGCAGTCCACCAGCAGGGGGACAGGGCATCTATGGCTACACCTTC
CASSPPAGGQGIYGYTF
>NA|TRBJ2-7|TRBV7-9|NA
TGTGCCAGCAGCTTTGGGGGGGCAGAGTCCTACGAGCAGTACTTC
CASSFGGAESYEQYF
>TRBD2|TRBJ2-3|TRBV7-9|once
TGTGCCAGCAGCCAAGGCGGTAGCGGGGCAGATACGCAGTATTTT
CASSQGGSGADTQYF
>NA|TRBJ2-5|TRBV10-2|few
TGCGCCAGCAGTAGTAGCGGGCCAGGGGCCCAGTACTTC
CASSSSGPGAQYF
>NA|TRBJ2-7|TRBV19|NA
TGTGCCAGTAGTACGGGGACAAGCAACTACGAGCAGTACTTC
CASSTGTSNYEQYF
>NA|TRBJ1-4|TRBV5-6|NA
TGTGCCAGCAGCTTCCGGGACAAAGACGAAAAACTGTTTTTT
CASSFRDKDEKLFF
>NA|TRBJ2-3|TRBV4-3|NA
TGCGCCAGCAGCCAAGGGTCAGGGGCCACCACAGATACGCAGTATTTT
CASSQGSGATTDTQYF
>NA|TRBJ2-5|TRBV6-5|NA
TGTGCCAGCAGTTACTCTTCCGTTCAAGAGACCCAGTACTTC
CASSYSSVQETQYF
>NA|TRBJ1-2|TRBV28|NA
TGTGCCAGCAGTCCCCCCGGCCAGGGGCTAAGTGGCTACACCTTC
CASSPPGQGLSGYTF
>TRBD2|TRBJ2-1|TRBV7-9|NA
TGTGCCAGCTCGAGAGCGGGAGGGCCCCGCAATGAGCAGTTCTTC
CASSRAGGPRNEQFF
>TRBD1|TRBJ2-7|TRBV6-4|NA
TGTGCCAGCAGTCACCCTCCCCGGGACAGGGGCTACGAGCAGTACTTC
CASSHPPRDRGYEQYF
>NA|TRBJ1-1|TRBV24-1|NA
TGTGCCACTAGCAGTCTTGCGAACACTGAAGCTTTCTTT
CATSSLANTEAFF
>NA|TRBJ2-2|TRBV6-5|NA
TGTGCCAGCAGTTTATTCCAGGGGACCGGGGAGCTGTTTTTT
CASSLFQGTGELFF
>TRBD1|TRBJ2-2|TRBV7-3|NA
TGTGCCAGCAGCCCGACAGGGGGCCGGACCGGGGAGCTGTTTTTT
CASSPTGGRTGELFF
>TRBD1|TRBJ1-2|TRBV14|NA
TGTGCCAGCAGCCAAGACCCAAGAGGACAGGGAAGGTATGGCTACACCTTC
CASSQDPRGQGRYGYTF
>NA|TRBJ1-2|TRBV24-1|NA
TGTGCCACCAGTGATGACACGGAGGCCGCCTTC
CATSDDTEAAF
>NA|TRBJ1-2|TRBV7-9|NA
TGTGCCAGCAGCTCTGACTCGCAAAGGGGCTACACCTTC
CASSSDSQRGYTF
>NA|TRBJ1-4|TRBV6-5|NA
TGTGCCAGCACCCCTACAGGGTCACCGGGAAAACTGTTTTTT
CASTPTGSPGKLFF
>NA|TRBJ2-3|TRBV4-1|NA
TGCGCCAGCAGCCAAGGGCTAGCACGTTCTAGCACAGATACGCAGTATTTT
CASSQGLARSSTDTQYF